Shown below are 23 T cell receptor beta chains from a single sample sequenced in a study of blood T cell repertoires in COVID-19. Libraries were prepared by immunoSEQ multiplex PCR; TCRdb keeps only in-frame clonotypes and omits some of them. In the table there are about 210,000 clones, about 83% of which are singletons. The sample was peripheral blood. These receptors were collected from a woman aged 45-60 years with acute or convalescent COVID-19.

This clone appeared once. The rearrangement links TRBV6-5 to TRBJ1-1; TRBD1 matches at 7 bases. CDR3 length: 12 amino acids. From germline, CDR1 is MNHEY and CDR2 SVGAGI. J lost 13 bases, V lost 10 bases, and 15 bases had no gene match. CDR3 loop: CATQRDRVVGFF. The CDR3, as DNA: TGTGCCACCCAACGCGACAGGGTCGTGGGTTTCTTT.

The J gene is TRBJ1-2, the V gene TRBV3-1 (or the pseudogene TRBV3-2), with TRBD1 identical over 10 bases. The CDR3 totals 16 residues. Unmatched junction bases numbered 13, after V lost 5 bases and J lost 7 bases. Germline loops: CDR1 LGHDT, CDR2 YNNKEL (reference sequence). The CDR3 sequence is CASSWTGQGVFFGYTF. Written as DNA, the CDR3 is TGTGCCAGCAGCTGGACTGGACAGGGGGTATTTTTTGGCTACACCTTC.

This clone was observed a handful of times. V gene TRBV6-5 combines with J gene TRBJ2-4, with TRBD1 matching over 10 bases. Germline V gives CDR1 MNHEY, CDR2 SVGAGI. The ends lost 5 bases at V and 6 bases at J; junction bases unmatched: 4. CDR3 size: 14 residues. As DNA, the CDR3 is TGTGCCAGCAGTCGACAGGGGGCGGGAAACATTCAGTACTTC. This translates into CASSRQGAGNIQYF.

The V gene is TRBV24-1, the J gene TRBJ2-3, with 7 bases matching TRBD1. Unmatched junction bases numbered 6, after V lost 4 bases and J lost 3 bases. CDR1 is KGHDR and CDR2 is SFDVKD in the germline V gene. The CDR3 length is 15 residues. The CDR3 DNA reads TGTGCCACCAGTGAAAGGGGGCATGGGACAGATACGCAGTATTTT. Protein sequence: CATSERGHGTDTQYF.

The CDR3 DNA reads as TGTGCCAGCCTCCGGGACAGGGCGGCCGGGGAGCTGTTTTTT. Translating gives CASLRDRAAGELFF. The chain links TRBV6-5 to TRBJ2-2; 9 bases are shared with TRBD1. V lost 8 bases to trimming and J lost 6 bases; unmatched junction nucleotides: 7. The germline CDR1 and CDR2 sequences are MNHEY and SVGAGI. The CDR3 consists of 14 residues.

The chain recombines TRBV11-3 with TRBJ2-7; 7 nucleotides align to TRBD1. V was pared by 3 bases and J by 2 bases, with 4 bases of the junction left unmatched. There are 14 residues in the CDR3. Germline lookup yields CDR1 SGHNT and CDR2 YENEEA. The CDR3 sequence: CASSFGTATYEQYF. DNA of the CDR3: TGTGCCAGCAGCTTCGGGACAGCCACCTACGAGCAGTACTTC.

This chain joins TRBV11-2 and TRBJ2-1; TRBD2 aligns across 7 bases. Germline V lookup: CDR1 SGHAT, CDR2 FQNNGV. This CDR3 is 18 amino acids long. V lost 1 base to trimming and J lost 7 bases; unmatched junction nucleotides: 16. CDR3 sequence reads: CASSLGSISSGRANEQFF. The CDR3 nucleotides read TGTGCCAGCAGCTTAGGTTCGATCAGTAGCGGGCGAGCAAATGAGCAGTTCTTC. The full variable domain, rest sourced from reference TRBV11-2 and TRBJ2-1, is EAGVAQSPRYKIIEKRQSVAFWCNPISGHATLYWYQQILGQGPKLLIQFQNNGVVDDSQLPKDRFSAERLKGVDSTLKIQPAKLEDSAVYLCASSLGSISSGRANEQFFGPGTRLTVL.

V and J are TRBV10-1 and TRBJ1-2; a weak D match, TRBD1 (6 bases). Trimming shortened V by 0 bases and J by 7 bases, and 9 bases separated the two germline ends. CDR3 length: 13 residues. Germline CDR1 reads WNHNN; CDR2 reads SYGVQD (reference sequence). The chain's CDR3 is CASSESRGGGYTF. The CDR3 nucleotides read TGCGCCAGCAGTGAGTCGCGAGGGGGTGGCTACACCTTC.

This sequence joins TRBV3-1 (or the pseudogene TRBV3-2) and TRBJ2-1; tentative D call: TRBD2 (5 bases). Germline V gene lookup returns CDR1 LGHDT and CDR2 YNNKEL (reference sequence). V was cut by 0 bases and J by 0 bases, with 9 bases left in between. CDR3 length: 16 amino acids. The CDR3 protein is CASSQDWESSYNEQFF. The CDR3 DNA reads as TGTGCCAGCAGCCAAGATTGGGAGAGCTCCTACAATGAGCAGTTCTTC.

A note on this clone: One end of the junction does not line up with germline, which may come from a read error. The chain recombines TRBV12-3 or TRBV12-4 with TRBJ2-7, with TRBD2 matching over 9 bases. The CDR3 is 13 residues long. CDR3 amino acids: CASSFRPAGGLDF. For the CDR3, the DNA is TGTGCCAGCAGTTTTCGCCCAGCGGGAGGTCTTGACTTC.

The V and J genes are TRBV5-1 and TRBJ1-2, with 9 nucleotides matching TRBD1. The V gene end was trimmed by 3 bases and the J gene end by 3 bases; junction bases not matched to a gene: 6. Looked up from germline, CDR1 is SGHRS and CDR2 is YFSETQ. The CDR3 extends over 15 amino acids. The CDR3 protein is CASSSNRGQDYGYTF. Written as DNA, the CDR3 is TGCGCCAGCAGCTCAAACAGGGGGCAGGACTATGGCTACACCTTC.

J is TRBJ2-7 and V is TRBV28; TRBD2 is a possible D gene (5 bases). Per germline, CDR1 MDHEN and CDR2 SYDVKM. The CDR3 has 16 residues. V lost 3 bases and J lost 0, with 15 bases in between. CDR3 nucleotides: TGTGCCAGCAGTTTTGGGCCCGGGAAGAGCTCCTACGAGCAGTACTTC. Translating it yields CASSFGPGKSSYEQYF.

Written as DNA, the CDR3 is TGCGCCAGCAGTCTCTCCGGGACAGGAGTTAACACTGAAGCTTTCTTT. Translated, it gives CASSLSGTGVNTEAFF. The chain joins TRBV5-1 to TRBJ1-1; 8 bases match TRBD1. The CDR3 loop spans 16 amino acids. Trimming removed 5 bases from V and 2 bases from J; junction bases left unmatched: 11. Germline assignment: CDR1 SGHRS and CDR2 YFSETQ.

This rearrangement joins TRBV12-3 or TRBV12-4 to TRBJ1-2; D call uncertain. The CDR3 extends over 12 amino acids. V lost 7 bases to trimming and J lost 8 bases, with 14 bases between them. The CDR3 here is CASTLGPGGYTF. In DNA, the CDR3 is TGTGCCAGCACCCTCGGGCCGGGGGGCTACACCTTC.

In nucleotides, the CDR3 is TGCGCCAGCAGTGAGTTATTAAGACAGGGGGCATTGCAGTACTTC. Translation gives CASSELLRQGALQYF. V and J are TRBV10-2 and TRBJ2-7; 10 positions agree with TRBD1. This CDR3 is 15 amino acids long. In germline, CDR1 is WSHSY, CDR2 SAAADI. The V segment lost 1 base and the J segment 9 bases; nucleotides outside the gene matches: 9.

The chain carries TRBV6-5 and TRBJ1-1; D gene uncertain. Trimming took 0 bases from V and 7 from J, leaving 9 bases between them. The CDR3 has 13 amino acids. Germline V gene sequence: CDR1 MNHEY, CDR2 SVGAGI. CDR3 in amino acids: CASSYSLRGEAFF. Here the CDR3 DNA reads TGTGCCAGCAGTTACTCGTTACGGGGTGAAGCTTTCTTT.

CDR3 coding DNA: TGTGCCAGCAGTTTATGGAGACAGGGGCACACTGAAGCTTTCTTT. As protein: CASSLWRQGHTEAFF. The chain carries TRBV28 and TRBJ1-1, with TRBD1 matching over 8 bases. J was trimmed by 3 bases and V by 0 bases; bases with no gene match: 3. The CDR3 is made up of 15 amino acids. Germline CDR1 is MDHEN and CDR2 is SYDVKM.

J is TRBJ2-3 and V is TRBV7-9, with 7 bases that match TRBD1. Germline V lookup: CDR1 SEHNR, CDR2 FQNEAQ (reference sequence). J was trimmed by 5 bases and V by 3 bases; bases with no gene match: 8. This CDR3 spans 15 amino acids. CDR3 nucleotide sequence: TGTGCCAGCAGCTTGCGCACAGGGGAAGGAGATACGCAGTATTTT. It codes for CASSLRTGEGDTQYF.

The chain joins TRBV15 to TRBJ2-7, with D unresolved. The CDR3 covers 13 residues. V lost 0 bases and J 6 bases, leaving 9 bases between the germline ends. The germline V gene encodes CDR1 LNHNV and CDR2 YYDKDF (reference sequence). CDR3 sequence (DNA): TGTGCCACCAGCAGAGATCCCTACTCCGAGCAGTACTTC. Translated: CATSRDPYSEQYF.

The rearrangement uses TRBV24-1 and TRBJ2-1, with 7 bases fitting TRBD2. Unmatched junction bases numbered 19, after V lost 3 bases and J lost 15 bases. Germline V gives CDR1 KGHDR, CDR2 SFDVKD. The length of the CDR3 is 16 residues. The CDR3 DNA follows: TGTGCCACCAGTGATACCGACTCCCTAGCGGCGGAGGTGGCGTTCTTC. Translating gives CATSDTDSLAAEVAFF.

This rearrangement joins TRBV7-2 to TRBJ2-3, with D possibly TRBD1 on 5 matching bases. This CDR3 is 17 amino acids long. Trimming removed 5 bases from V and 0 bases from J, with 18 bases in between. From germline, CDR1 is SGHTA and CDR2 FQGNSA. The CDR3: CASSKRPAGLSTDTQYF. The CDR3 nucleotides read TGTGCCAGCAGCAAAAGACCGGCAGGGCTAAGCACAGATACGCAGTATTTT.

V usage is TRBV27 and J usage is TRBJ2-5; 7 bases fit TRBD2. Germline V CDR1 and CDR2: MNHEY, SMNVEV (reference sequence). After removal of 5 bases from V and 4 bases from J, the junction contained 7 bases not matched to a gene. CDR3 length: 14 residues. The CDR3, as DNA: TGTGCCAGCAGTGGATGGACTAGTGGAGAGACCCAGTACTTC. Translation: CASSGWTSGETQYF.

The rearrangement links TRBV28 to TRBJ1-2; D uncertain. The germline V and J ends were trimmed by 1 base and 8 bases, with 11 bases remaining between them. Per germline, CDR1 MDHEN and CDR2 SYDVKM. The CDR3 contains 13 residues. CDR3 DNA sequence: TGTGCCAGCAGTTTATCACGTCAACGGGGCTACACCTTC. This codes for CASSLSRQRGYTF.